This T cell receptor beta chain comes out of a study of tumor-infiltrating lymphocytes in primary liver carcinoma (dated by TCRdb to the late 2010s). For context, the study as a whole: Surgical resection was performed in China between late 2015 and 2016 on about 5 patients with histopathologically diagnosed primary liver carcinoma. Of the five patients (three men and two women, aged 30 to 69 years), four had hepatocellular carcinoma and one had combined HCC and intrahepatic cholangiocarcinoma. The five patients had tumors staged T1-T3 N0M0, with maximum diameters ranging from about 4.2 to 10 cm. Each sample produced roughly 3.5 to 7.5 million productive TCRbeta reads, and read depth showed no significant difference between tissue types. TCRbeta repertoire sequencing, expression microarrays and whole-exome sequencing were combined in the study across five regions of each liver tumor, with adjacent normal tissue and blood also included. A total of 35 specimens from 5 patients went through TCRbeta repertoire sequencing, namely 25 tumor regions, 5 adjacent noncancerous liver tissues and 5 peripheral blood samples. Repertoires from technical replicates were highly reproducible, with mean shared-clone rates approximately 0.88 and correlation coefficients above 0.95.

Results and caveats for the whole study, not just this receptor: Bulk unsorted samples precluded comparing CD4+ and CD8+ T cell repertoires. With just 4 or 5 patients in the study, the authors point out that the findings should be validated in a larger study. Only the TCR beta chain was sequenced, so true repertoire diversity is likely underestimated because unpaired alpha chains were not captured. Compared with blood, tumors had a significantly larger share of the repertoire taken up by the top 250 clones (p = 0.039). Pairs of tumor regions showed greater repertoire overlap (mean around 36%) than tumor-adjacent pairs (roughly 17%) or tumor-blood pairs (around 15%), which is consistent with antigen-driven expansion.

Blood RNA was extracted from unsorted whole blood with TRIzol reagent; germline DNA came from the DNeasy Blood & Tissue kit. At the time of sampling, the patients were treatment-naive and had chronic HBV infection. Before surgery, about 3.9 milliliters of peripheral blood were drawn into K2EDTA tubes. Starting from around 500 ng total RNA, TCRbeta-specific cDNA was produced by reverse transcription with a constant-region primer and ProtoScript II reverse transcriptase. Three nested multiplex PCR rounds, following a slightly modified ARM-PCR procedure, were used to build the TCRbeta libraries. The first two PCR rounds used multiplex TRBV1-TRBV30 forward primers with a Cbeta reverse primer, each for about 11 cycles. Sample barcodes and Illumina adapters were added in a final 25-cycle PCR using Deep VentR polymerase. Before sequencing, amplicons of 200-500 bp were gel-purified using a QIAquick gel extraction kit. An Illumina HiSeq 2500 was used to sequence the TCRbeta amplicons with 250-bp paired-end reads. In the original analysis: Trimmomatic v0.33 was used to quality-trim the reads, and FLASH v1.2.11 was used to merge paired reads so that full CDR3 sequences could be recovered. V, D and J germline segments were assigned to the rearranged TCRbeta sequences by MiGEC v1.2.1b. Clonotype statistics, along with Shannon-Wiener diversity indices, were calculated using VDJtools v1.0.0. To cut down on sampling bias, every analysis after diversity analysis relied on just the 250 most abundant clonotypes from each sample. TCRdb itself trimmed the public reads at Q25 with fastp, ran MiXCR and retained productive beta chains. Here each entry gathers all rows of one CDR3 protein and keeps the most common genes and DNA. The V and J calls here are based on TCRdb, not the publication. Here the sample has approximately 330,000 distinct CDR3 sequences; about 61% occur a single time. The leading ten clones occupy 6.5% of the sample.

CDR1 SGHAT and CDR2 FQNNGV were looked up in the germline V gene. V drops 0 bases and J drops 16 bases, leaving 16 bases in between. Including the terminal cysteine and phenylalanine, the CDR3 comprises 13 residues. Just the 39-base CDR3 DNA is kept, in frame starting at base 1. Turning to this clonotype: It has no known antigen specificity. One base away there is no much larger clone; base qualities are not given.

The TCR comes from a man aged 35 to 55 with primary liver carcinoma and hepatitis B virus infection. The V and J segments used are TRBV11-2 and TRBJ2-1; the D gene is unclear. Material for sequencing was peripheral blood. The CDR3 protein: CASSLEPRNERFF. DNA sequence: TGTGCCAGCAGCTTAGAGCCAAGAAATGAGCGATTCTTC.